This section outlines one TCR beta chain sequence together with its context. Its cognate antigen is unknown. This sample is part of a study of cytomegalovirus exposure and HLA in healthy donors. Study information: There were under 130 million unique TCR beta sequences, drawn from about 200 million T cells, in an earlier analysis.

General study results and limits: There were a few CMV-associated chains whose specificity for CMV antigens was confirmed in vitro. It has been reported that TCR beta sequences accurately predicted the HLA-A and HLA-B alleles of most subjects. A later analysis linked a missense DCLRE1C variant to TCR beta V- and J-gene trimming.

The ends were cut back, 6 bases at V and 2 bases at J, with 8 bases in the middle. Per the germline V gene, CDR1 is MDHEN and CDR2 is SYDVKM. This CDR3 region has 12 residues. The PCR ran on 60 Vbeta and 13 Jbeta primers. Generated by immunoSEQ multiplex PCR, the TCRdb table keeps only in-frame clones and is missing some. The sample contains 150,000 or so clones, approximately 71% of which appear only once. Sequencing was performed on PBMCs. The rearrangement joins TRBV28 to TRBJ2-7; possibly TRBD1 for D (6 bases). This receptor was taken from a woman in her 40s in good health and CMV-seropositive. Here the CDR3 reads CASRDSTYEQYF. The CDR3 nucleotides are TGTGCCAGCAGGGACAGTACCTACGAGCAGTACTTC.